This is a list of T cell receptor beta chains from one sample in a study of PD-1 blockade in classical Hodgkin lymphoma. Data came from immunoSEQ multiplex PCR; TCRdb stores just in-frame clones and leaves some out. Counted here are 95,000 to 100,000 clones, approximately 90% occurring once; the ten biggest clones make up under 8.5%. The sample here was peripheral blood mononuclear cells (PBMCs), taken before the second cycle of nivolumab. The receptors derive from a human donor with classical Hodgkin lymphoma. Both conserved end residues are part of each CDR3. Each record gives: CDR3 protein, D gene, V gene, CDR3 length. A D gene is named only where the DNA matches it firmly.

cdr3_aa: CATVPSNYGYTF
d_call: NA
v_call: TRBV2
cdr3_length: 12

cdr3_aa: CASGLDPRGRQGDSPLHF
d_call: TRBD1
v_call: TRBV12-5
cdr3_length: 18

cdr3_aa: CASSQDLGGAAYGYTF
d_call: NA
v_call: TRBV4-3
cdr3_length: 16

cdr3_aa: CASGLDRVTNTEAFF
d_call: NA
v_call: TRBV12-5
cdr3_length: 15

cdr3_aa: CASGATTVPNIQYF
d_call: NA
v_call: TRBV12-5
cdr3_length: 14

cdr3_aa: CASSSGGSGNTIYF
d_call: NA
v_call: TRBV28
cdr3_length: 14

cdr3_aa: CASSLRAFTAGELFF
d_call: NA
v_call: TRBV7-8
cdr3_length: 15

cdr3_aa: CATSRDIQRGWTEAFF
d_call: NA
v_call: TRBV15
cdr3_length: 16

cdr3_aa: CASSPTGFFGYTF
d_call: NA
v_call: TRBV28
cdr3_length: 13

cdr3_aa: CASSQDGLAGSDTQYF
d_call: TRBD2
v_call: TRBV4-1
cdr3_length: 16

cdr3_aa: CASSLGDRGGEQYF
d_call: TRBD1
v_call: TRBV7-9
cdr3_length: 14

cdr3_aa: CASSLAGQTYQPQHF
d_call: NA
v_call: TRBV5-1
cdr3_length: 15

cdr3_aa: CASSGGTQETQYF
d_call: NA
v_call: TRBV5-4
cdr3_length: 13

cdr3_aa: CASSPRTGVVF
d_call: TRBD1
v_call: TRBV18
cdr3_length: 11

cdr3_aa: CASSLAGDGYTF
d_call: NA
v_call: TRBV5-1
cdr3_length: 12

cdr3_aa: CASSWLTGSEQFF
d_call: TRBD1
v_call: TRBV5-1
cdr3_length: 13

cdr3_aa: CASINSGQPSSGYTF
d_call: NA
v_call: TRBV7-9
cdr3_length: 15

cdr3_aa: CASSLEGTGTDTQYF
d_call: TRBD1
v_call: TRBV5-1
cdr3_length: 15

cdr3_aa: CASSLATISNQPQHF
d_call: NA
v_call: TRBV7-8
cdr3_length: 15

cdr3_aa: CAISDAGTVTYEQYF
d_call: NA
v_call: TRBV10-3
cdr3_length: 15

cdr3_aa: CAWSVGLYGYTF
d_call: NA
v_call: TRBV30
cdr3_length: 12

cdr3_aa: CASSRRTSGGEDTQYF
d_call: TRBD2
v_call: TRBV6-6
cdr3_length: 16

cdr3_aa: CASSLSAPNEKLFF
d_call: NA
v_call: TRBV7-2
cdr3_length: 14

cdr3_aa: CASSFTGEGEQYF
d_call: NA
v_call: TRBV5-1
cdr3_length: 13

cdr3_aa: CAWSGWSPSGVQETQYF
d_call: TRBD2
v_call: TRBV30
cdr3_length: 17

cdr3_aa: CASSRMTGSGTEAFF
d_call: NA
v_call: TRBV5-6
cdr3_length: 15

cdr3_aa: CASSSGQLGATGELFF
d_call: TRBD1
v_call: TRBV28
cdr3_length: 16

cdr3_aa: CASRAGVQGEGYGYTF
d_call: NA
v_call: TRBV7-9
cdr3_length: 16

cdr3_aa: CASNVYGTGHSQPQHF
d_call: NA
v_call: TRBV5-6
cdr3_length: 16

cdr3_aa: CASSLFGTGRHEQYF
d_call: TRBD1
v_call: TRBV28
cdr3_length: 15

cdr3_aa: CASSKLTGRISYEQYF
d_call: NA
v_call: TRBV19
cdr3_length: 16

cdr3_aa: CASSEYPPRFRERSPLHF
d_call: NA
v_call: TRBV10-1
cdr3_length: 18

cdr3_aa: CASSPGAVGEAFF
d_call: NA
v_call: TRBV7-9
cdr3_length: 13

cdr3_aa: CASSQGRPYNEQFF
d_call: NA
v_call: TRBV27
cdr3_length: 14

cdr3_aa: CASSPGDYGEETQYF
d_call: NA
v_call: TRBV18
cdr3_length: 15

cdr3_aa: CASSIDSFATNEKLFF
d_call: NA
v_call: TRBV19
cdr3_length: 16

cdr3_aa: CASSPQVINTEAFF
d_call: NA
v_call: TRBV18
cdr3_length: 14